The 18 T cell receptor beta chains below were found in one sample sequenced in a study of T cell repertoires in cytomegalovirus infection. TCRdb analysed the reads with MiXCR anew, one entry per CDR3 protein. The table includes about 120,000 distinct CDR3 sequences, roughly a tenth detected once. These TCRs are of unknown antigen specificity. Sequencing was carried out using PBMCs, sequenced either directly or after in vitro stimulation (not recorded which). These TCRs come from a human donor in good health (CMV status not recorded). Some clones in this sample may be carry-over from other donors' samples.

This clonotype was seen at least ten times. The chain carries TRBV4-1 and TRBJ1-1; the D is unclear. V was clipped by 8 bases and J by 11 bases, with 18 bases between them. Germline values: CDR1 MGHRA, CDR2 YSYEKL. The CDR3 covers 12 residues. The CDR3 coding sequence is TGCGCCAGCTCCGCAGTCGGGAAGAAGGCTTTCTTT. This gives the protein CASSAVGKKAFF.

This clonotype was seen at least ten times. The V and J genes are TRBV19 and TRBJ2-2, with D tentatively TRBD2 (6 bases). In germline, CDR1 is LNHDA, CDR2 SQIVND (reference sequence). The length of the CDR3 is 13 residues. V lost 5 bases and J lost 6, with 10 bases in between. The CDR3 DNA is TGTGCCAGTAGTTCAGGAGGGGCCGGGGAGCTGTTTTTT. Its protein is CASSSGGAGELFF.

This clonotype was recorded at least ten times. The chain couples TRBV7-2 to TRBJ2-5, with a weak D call TRBD2 (6 bases). Trimming cost V 1 base and J 1 base, with 10 bases left between them. CDR1 is SGHTA, CDR2 FQGNSA, per germline. The length of the CDR3 is 15 residues. CDR3 in amino acids: CASSLVAGSQETQYF. The CDR3 DNA is TGTGCCAGCAGCTTAGTGGCGGGATCCCAAGAGACCCAGTACTTC. The full variable domain, with the rest looked up from reference TRBV7-2 and TRBJ2-5, is GAGVSQSPSNKVTEKGKDVELRCDPISGHTALYWYRQSLGQGLEFLIYFQGNSAPDKSGLPSDRFSAERTGGSVSTLTIQRTQQEDSAVYLCASSLVAGSQETQYFGPGTRLLVL.

This clonotype appeared many times. The chain joins TRBV11-3 to TRBJ2-2; 7 bases map to TRBD2. The J segment lost 1 base and the V segment lost 6 bases, leaving 8 bases of the junction unmatched. Germline V lookup: CDR1 SGHNT, CDR2 YENEEA. The CDR3 contains 16 residues. CDR3 DNA: TGTGCCAGCAGTTCACCGGGACTACGGAACACCGGGGAGCTGTTTTTT. Its protein product is CASSSPGLRNTGELFF.

This clonotype has at least ten counts. V usage is TRBV7-2 and J usage is TRBJ1-6; the D gene is possibly TRBD1 (5 bases). Trimming removed 1 base from V and 7 bases from J, with 14 bases in between. Germline V gene lookup returns CDR1 SGHTA and CDR2 FQGNSA. The CDR3 is made up of 16 amino acids. CDR3 sequence: CASSLGGWGMNSPLHF. In nucleotides, the CDR3 is TGTGCCAGCAGCTTAGGGGGTTGGGGGATGAATTCACCCCTCCACTTT.

The gene calls are TRBV6-4 and TRBJ1-1; D is ambiguous. Looked up from germline, CDR1 is MRHNA and CDR2 is SNTAGT. The CDR3 loop spans 14 amino acids. V was pared by 11 bases and J by 2 bases, with 18 bases between. The CDR3 sequence is CASSPDGSNTEAFF. CDR3 bases: TGTGCCTCCAGTCCCGACGGCTCAAACACTGAAGCTTTCTTT.

The sample holds many counts of this clonotype. The chain joins TRBV29-1 to TRBJ2-2, with a tentative D call TRBD2 (5 bases). V shed 2 bases and J shed 2 bases, with 9 bases lying between them. This CDR3 has 14 residues. Germline values: CDR1 SQVTM, CDR2 ANQGSEA. DNA for the CDR3: TGCAGCGTTGAAACCCCTAGCAACACCGGGGAGCTGTTTTTT. It encodes CSVETPSNTGELFF.

This clonotype appeared many times. The chain couples TRBV7-6 to TRBJ2-2; TRBD1 is a possible D gene (5 bases). The CDR3 sequence is 14 residues long. Germline CDR1 and CDR2: SGHVS and FNYEAQ. The V end lost 6 bases, the J end lost 4 bases, and 12 bases lay between the germline ends. The chain's CDR3 is CASSGAVSTGELFF. CDR3 coding DNA: TGTGCCAGCAGTGGGGCAGTTTCCACCGGGGAGCTGTTTTTT.

Many counts were recorded for this clonotype. The chain uses TRBV27 and TRBJ2-7, with 8 bases identical to TRBD2. Germline loops: CDR1 MNHEY, CDR2 SMNVEV (reference sequence). J gave up 2 bases and V 3 bases, and 12 bases lay outside the gene matches. CDR3 size: 17 residues. CDR3 in amino acids: CASSFHPVAGLAYEQYF. The CDR3 DNA reads as TGTGCCAGCAGTTTCCACCCAGTAGCGGGGTTAGCCTACGAGCAGTACTTC.

A remark on this clonotype: This could be a read error, since a much larger clone is one nucleotide away. The conserved phenylalanine or tryptophan is not found at the CDR3 terminus, so this likely reflects a read error. V gene TRBV5-1 combines with J gene TRBJ2-5; D perhaps matches TRBD1 (6 bases). Germline-derived CDR1 and CDR2 are SGHRS and YFSETQ. V lost 3 bases and J lost 3, with 9 bases in between. This CDR3 is 13 amino acids long. Here the CDR3 reads CASSSTGKETQYY. The DNA for the CDR3 is TGCGCCAGCAGCTCCACAGGGAAAGAGACCCAGTACTAC.

This clonotype came up many times. This chain links TRBV7-2 with TRBJ1-5; the D gene is possibly TRBD1 (5 bases). V shed 1 base and J shed 4 bases, with 14 bases lying between them. The CDR3 spans 16 residues. Germline CDR1 SGHTA, CDR2 FQGNSA. The CDR3 is CASSLGLGRTNQPQHF. The CDR3 region has the DNA TGTGCCAGCAGCTTAGGTTTGGGGCGTACAAATCAGCCCCAGCATTTT.

V usage is TRBV19 and J usage is TRBJ2-5; tentative D call: TRBD2 (6 bases). The V end was cut by 7 bases, the J end by 3 bases, with 15 bases between. Germline V gene data show CDR1 as LNHDA and CDR2 as SQIVND (reference sequence). The CDR3 length is 14 residues. This CDR3 reads CASNSWGVEETQYF. The CDR3 nucleotides are TGTGCCAGTAACTCTTGGGGGGTAGAAGAGACCCAGTACTTC. The full variable domain, its missing parts supplied by reference TRBV19 and TRBJ2-5, is DGGITQSPKYLFRKEGQNVTLSCEQNLNHDAMYWYRQDPGQGLRLIYYSQIVNDFQKGDIAEGYSVSREKKESFPLTVTSAQKNPTAFYLCASNSWGVEETQYFGPGTRLLVL.

The table lists this clonotype with many counts. The J gene is TRBJ2-5, the V gene TRBV6-1, with D hard to call. The CDR3 sequence is 14 residues long. The V end was cut by 5 bases, the J end by 4 bases, with 14 bases between. From germline, CDR1 is MNHNS and CDR2 SASEGT. CDR3 sequence (DNA): TGTGCCAGCAGTTATCAACTAAGCACAGAGACCCAGTACTTC. Amino acid sequence: CASSYQLSTETQYF.

This clonotype was detected many times. The V gene is TRBV6-5, the J gene TRBJ1-4, with 9 bases identical to TRBD1. V dropped 7 bases and J dropped 8; count of bases not matched to a gene: 23. This CDR3 is 19 amino acids long. The germline gives CDR1 MNHEY, CDR2 SVGAGI. The CDR3: CASTKGHGTGFSGVEKLFF. For the CDR3, the DNA is TGTGCCAGCACTAAAGGTCATGGGACAGGGTTTAGCGGAGTAGAAAAACTGTTTTTT.

The sample holds many counts of this clonotype. This chain connects TRBV19 to TRBJ1-5, with 11 bases identical to TRBD1. The CDR3 extends over 19 amino acids. J gave up 0 bases and V 4 bases, and 11 bases lay outside the gene matches. Per germline, CDR1 LNHDA and CDR2 SQIVND (reference sequence). CDR3 bases: TGTGCCAGTAGTAGAGCGGGGACAGGGGGACTCAATAGCAATCAGCCCCAGCATTTT. Protein sequence: CASSRAGTGGLNSNQPQHF.

This clonotype was observed at least ten times. The chain combines TRBV5-1 with TRBJ2-5, with D perhaps matching TRBD2 (5 bases). This CDR3 comprises 9 residues. CDR1 is SGHRS, CDR2 YFSETQ, per germline. The germline V and J ends were trimmed by 5 bases and 10 bases, with 6 bases remaining between them. The CDR3 spells CASREGQYF. As DNA, the CDR3 is TGCGCCAGCAGAGAGGGCCAGTACTTC.

There are many counts of this clonotype. CDR3 sequence (DNA): TGTGCCAGCATCCCCCTGGAAAGGGTCGGGGGAGCTTTCTTT. Its translation: CASIPLERVGGAFF. The chain couples TRBV7-2 to TRBJ1-1, with D perhaps matching TRBD1 (5 bases). This CDR3 contains 14 residues. In germline, CDR1 is SGHTA, CDR2 FQGNSA. V lost 7 bases to trimming and J lost 10 bases, with 22 bases between them.

Relative to its sample, this clonotype is large (0.1 to 1%). The chain joins TRBV7-9 to TRBJ1-2; 7 nucleotides match TRBD1. CDR1 is SEHNR, CDR2 FQNEAQ, per germline (reference sequence). There are 15 residues in the CDR3. Germline trimming cut 5 bases from V and 4 bases from J; bases unmatched to any gene: 10. The CDR3 DNA reads as TGTGCCAGCAGCGGGCGGGACAGCCTTATCTATGGCTACACCTTC. Protein sequence: CASSGRDSLIYGYTF. Based on the CDR3 plus reference TRBV7-9 and TRBJ1-2, the full variable domain is DTGVSQNPRHKITKRGQNVTFRCDPISEHNRLYWYRQTLGQGPEFLTYFQNEAQLEKSRLLSDRFSAERPKGSFSTLEIQRTEQGDSAMYLCASSGRDSLIYGYTFGSGTRLTVV.